This note documents a single T cell receptor (beta chain) sequence. The record originates from a study of early T cells in non-severe SARS-CoV-2 infection. This CDR3 is built from 14 residues. CDR1 SGHVS and CDR2 FNYEAQ come from the germline V gene. Trimming shortened V by 5 bases and J by 2 bases, and 12 bases separated the two germline ends. MiXCR was run by TCRdb on the 5' RACE reads, yielding one entry per CDR3 protein. The repertoire holds roughly 60,000 distinct CDR3 sequences, with around 6.6% as singletons. The clonotype comes from an adult who was a healthcare worker with PCR-confirmed SARS-CoV-2 infection or an uninfected control (not recorded which). This rearrangement joins TRBV7-6 to TRBJ1-1; the D gene is possibly TRBD1 (6 bases). The material was whole blood, obtained at baseline. The CDR3 DNA follows: TGTGCCAGCAGCGCTACAGGGAGTAACACTGAAGCTTTCTTT. Translating gives CASSATGSNTEAFF.